The clone carrying this T cell receptor beta chain has a count of ten or more. Its antigen is as yet unknown. TCRdb itself ran the 5' RACE reads through MiXCR, one entry per CDR3 protein. The profile shows hundreds of thousands of distinct CDR3 sequences, roughly 8% of them singletons. The data were obtained in a study of identical twins. Study-wide results and caveats: For cord blood, abundant beta clonotypes had fewer insertions, unlike memory repertoires, which showed none. Cross-sectional statistical analysis, not tracking of the same donors, underpinned the conclusions.

The donors were all healthy and Caucasian. The CDR3 covers 14 residues. The V and J ends lost 0 bases and 0 bases respectively, with 7 bases between them. Germline V gene lookup returns CDR1 SGHRS and CDR2 YFSETQ. The same data also went into a second study, on yellow fever vaccine responses in identical twins.

Specimen: PBMCs. The chain has TRBV5-1 and TRBJ2-7; D gene ambiguous. The sequence derives from a woman aged 18-30 years in good health. CDR3 protein: CASSLGTSSYEQYF. The CDR3 bases are TGCGCCAGCAGCTTGGGAACGAGCTCCTACGAGCAGTACTTC.